The source of this T cell receptor (beta chain) is a study of cytomegalovirus exposure and HLA in healthy donors. Whole-study findings and limits: Only CMV serostatus was available as immune exposure information. Being productive about 87% or about 30% of the time was typical of most TCR beta V segments in an earlier analysis. The number of N-insertions in an Asian-associated ancestry cluster was reportedly below the 666-donor mean in a later analysis.

PCR involved 60 Vbeta and 13 Jbeta primers. Sequenced by immunoSEQ multiplex PCR; TCRdb stores in-frame clones only, minus some. This listing includes 170,000 or so clones. From germline, CDR1 is SGHTA and CDR2 FQGNSA. Trimming left V 5 bases short and J 6 bases short, with 17 bases between. This CDR3 has 14 residues. About this clone itself: Its antigen is unidentified.

The sample comprised PBMCs. The V gene is TRBV7-2, the J gene TRBJ2-7; tentative D call: TRBD1 (6 bases). The origin of this receptor is a man aged 25 to 40 in good health and CMV-seronegative. This CDR3 reads CASSPPGTRSEQYF. DNA of the CDR3: TGTGCCAGCAGCCCACCCGGGACACGTAGCGAGCAGTACTTC.